The present T cell receptor (beta chain) was sequenced within a study of cytomegalovirus exposure and HLA in healthy donors. Overall study findings and caveats: Cytomegalovirus-associated TCR beta chains were listed, numbering roughly 150. Both high specificity and high sensitivity reportedly marked the classifier's diagnosis of cytomegalovirus status. Confirmation was obtained in vitro that a few CMV-associated chains are specific for CMV antigens. Roughly even sequencing depth across donors was the assumption behind the presence/absence analyses.

PCR primers comprised 60 Vbeta and 13 Jbeta primers. Assay: immunoSEQ multiplex PCR; the TCRdb copy retains only in-frame clones and omits some. This sample yields roughly 100,000 clones, of which 12% are seen a single time; 16% belongs to the top ten. This clone occurred a few times. Its antigen is unidentified. CDR3 size: 15 residues. Germline CDR1 SEHNR, CDR2 FQNEAQ (reference sequence). Germline trimming cut 4 bases from V and 3 bases from J; bases unmatched to any gene: 8. The sequence came from a man aged 40-55 years in good health and CMV-seropositive. This chain connects TRBV7-9 to TRBJ1-2; 7 bases map to TRBD1. The sequenced sample consisted of PBMCs. The DNA of the CDR3 is TGTGCCAGCAGCTGGTCTTTAGGGGGCCACTATGGCTACACCTTC. Amino acids: CASSWSLGGHYGYTF.